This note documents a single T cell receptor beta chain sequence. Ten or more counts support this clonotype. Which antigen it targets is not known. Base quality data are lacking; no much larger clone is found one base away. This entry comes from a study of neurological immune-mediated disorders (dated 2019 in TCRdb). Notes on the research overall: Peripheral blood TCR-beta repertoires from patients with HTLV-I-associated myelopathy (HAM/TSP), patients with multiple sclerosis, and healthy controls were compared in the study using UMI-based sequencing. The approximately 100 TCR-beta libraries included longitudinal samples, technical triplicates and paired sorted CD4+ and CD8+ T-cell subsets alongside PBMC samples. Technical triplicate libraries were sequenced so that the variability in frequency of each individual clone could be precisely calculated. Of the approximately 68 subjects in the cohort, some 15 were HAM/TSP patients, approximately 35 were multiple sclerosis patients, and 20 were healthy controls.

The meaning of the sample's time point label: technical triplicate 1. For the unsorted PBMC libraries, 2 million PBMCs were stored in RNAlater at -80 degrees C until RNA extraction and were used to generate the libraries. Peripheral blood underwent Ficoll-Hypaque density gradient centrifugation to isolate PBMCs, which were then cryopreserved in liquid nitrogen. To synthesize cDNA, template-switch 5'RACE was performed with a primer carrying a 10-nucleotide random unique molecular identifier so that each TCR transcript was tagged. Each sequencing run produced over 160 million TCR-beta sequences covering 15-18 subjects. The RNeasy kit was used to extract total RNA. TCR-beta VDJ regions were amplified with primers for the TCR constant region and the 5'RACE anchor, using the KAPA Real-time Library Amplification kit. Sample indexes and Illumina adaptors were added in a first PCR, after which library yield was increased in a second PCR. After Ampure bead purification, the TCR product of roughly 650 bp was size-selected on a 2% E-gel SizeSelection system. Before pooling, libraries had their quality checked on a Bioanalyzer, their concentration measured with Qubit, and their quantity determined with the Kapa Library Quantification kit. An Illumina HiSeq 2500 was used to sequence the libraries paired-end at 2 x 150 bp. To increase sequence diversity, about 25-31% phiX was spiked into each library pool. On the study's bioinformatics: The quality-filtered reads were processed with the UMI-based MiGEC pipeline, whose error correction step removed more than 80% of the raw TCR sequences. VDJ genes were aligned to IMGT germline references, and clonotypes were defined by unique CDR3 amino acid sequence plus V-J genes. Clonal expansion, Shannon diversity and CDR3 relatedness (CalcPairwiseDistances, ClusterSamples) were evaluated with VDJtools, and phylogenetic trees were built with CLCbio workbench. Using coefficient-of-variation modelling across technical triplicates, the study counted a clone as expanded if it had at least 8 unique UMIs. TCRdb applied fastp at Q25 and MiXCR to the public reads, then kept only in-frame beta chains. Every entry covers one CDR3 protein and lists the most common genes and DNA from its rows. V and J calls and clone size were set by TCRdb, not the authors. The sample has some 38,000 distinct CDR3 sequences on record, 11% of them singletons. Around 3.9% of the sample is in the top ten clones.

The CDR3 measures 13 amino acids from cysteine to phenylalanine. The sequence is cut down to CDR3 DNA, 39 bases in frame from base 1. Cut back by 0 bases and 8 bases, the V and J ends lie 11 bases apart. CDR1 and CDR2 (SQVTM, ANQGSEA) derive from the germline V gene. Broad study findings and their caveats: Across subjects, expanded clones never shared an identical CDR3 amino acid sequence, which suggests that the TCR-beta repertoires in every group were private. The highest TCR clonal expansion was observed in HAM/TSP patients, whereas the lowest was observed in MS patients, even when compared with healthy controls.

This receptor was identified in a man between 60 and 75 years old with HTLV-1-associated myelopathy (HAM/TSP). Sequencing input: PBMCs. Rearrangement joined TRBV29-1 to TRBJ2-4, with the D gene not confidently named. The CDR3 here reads CSVEDQERDIQYF. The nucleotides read TGCAGCGTTGAAGATCAAGAAAGGGACATTCAGTACTTC.